This T cell receptor beta chain is from a study of spatial heterogeneity in lung cancer. Study at large: Alpha-chain sequences were detected in numbers that were consistently lower than beta-chain sequences.

The time point denotes: sample taken at primary tumor resection. The cohort: 70 to 75 early-stage, untreated non-small cell lung cancer patients. Whole RNA from tumor, nontumor lung or frozen PBMC was sequenced unsorted. Every TCR cDNA molecule bore a unique molecular identifier. TCRdb analysed the 5' RACE reads with MiXCR anew, one entry per CDR3 protein. The table lists tens of thousands of distinct CDR3 sequences, 6.5% to 7% of them singletons. This clonotype was seen repeatedly, ten times or more. The CDR3 totals 13 residues. The ends were cut back, 8 bases at V and 2 bases at J, with 12 bases in the middle. Germline-derived CDR1 and CDR2 are SGHVS and FNYEAQ.

This sequence was found in a female donor with early-stage non-small cell lung cancer. The sequencing used PBMCs, collected at surgery. The rearrangement links TRBV7-6 to TRBJ2-5; the D is unclear. CDR3: CASGFTSQETQYF. In DNA form, the CDR3 reads TGTGCCAGCGGGTTCACTTCACAAGAGACCCAGTACTTC.